These 20 T cell receptor beta chains were sequenced from one sample in a study of cytomegalovirus exposure and HLA in healthy donors. The PCR made use of 60 Vbeta and 13 Jbeta primers. Data came from immunoSEQ multiplex PCR; TCRdb stores just in-frame clones and leaves some out. The sample includes some 150,000 clones, 80% of them seen just once. Sequenced input: PBMCs. Source of these receptors: a woman aged 50 to 65 in good health and CMV-seronegative.

The CDR3 region is CASSVDFRGYGYTF. CDR3 nucleotides: TGTGCCAGCAGCGTAGATTTCAGAGGTTATGGCTACACCTTC. The chain employs TRBV9 and TRBJ1-2; D unclear. This CDR3 has 14 residues. The germline V and J ends were trimmed by 0 bases and 5 bases, with 11 bases remaining between them. In germline, CDR1 is SGDLS, CDR2 YYNGEE.

This sequence joins TRBV7-9 and TRBJ2-1; D gene ambiguous. V was cut by 0 bases and J by 0 bases, with 9 bases left in between. CDR1 is SEHNR and CDR2 is FQNEAQ in the germline V gene (reference sequence). This CDR3 is built from 16 residues. CDR3 in amino acids: CASSLASRYSYNEQFF. As DNA, the CDR3 is TGTGCCAGCAGCTTAGCGTCCCGCTACTCCTACAATGAGCAGTTCTTC. The whole variable domain, filled in from reference TRBV7-9 and TRBJ2-1, reads DTGVSQNPRHKITKRGQNVTFRCDPISEHNRLYWYRQTLGQGPEFLTYFQNEAQLEKSRLLSDRFSAERPKGSFSTLEIQRTEQGDSAMYLCASSLASRYSYNEQFFGPGTRLTVL.

This chain connects TRBV6-1 to TRBJ2-2; 10 nucleotides match TRBD2. Germline values: CDR1 MNHNS, CDR2 SASEGT. This CDR3 spans 14 amino acids. V trimming: 6 bases; J trimming: 6 bases; junction bases outside the gene matches: 4. The CDR3 nucleotides are TGTGCCAGCAGGATAGCGGGAGGAGCCGGGGAGCTGTTTTTT. It translates to CASRIAGGAGELFF.

The genes are TRBV18 and TRBJ2-5, with 10 positions matching TRBD1. This CDR3 contains 13 residues. Germline V gives CDR1 KGHSH, CDR2 LQKENI. V lost 8 bases, J lost 4 bases, and 4 bases stayed unmatched. CDR3 residues: CASGTGERETQYF. The CDR3 nucleotides are TGTGCCAGCGGGACAGGGGAGAGAGAGACCCAGTACTTC. Using reference TRBV18 and TRBJ2-5 for the parts outside the CDR3, the full variable domain is NAGVMQNPRHLVRRRGQEARLRCSPMKGHSHVYWYRQLPEEGLKFMVYLQKENIIDESGMPKERFSAEFPKEGPSILRIQQVVRGDSAAYFCASGTGERETQYFGPGTRLLVL.

This clone appeared a single time. The chain combines TRBV5-1 with TRBJ2-1; TRBD2 agrees at 10 bases. Per germline, CDR1 SGHRS and CDR2 YFSETQ. The length of the CDR3 is 13 residues. V dropped 10 bases and J dropped 9; count of bases not matched to a gene: 10. CDR3 in amino acids: CAAAVAGGGEQFF. In DNA form, the CDR3 reads TGCGCCGCGGCAGTAGCGGGAGGTGGTGAGCAGTTCTTC. Full variable domain (outside the CDR3, taken from reference TRBV5-1 and TRBJ2-1): KAGVTQTPRYLIKTRGQQVTLSCSPISGHRSVSWYQQTPGQGLQFLFEYFSETQRNKGNFPGRFSGRQFSNSRSEMNVSTLELGDSALYLCAAAVAGGGEQFFGPGTRLTVL.

J is TRBJ2-3 and V is TRBV6-1; 7 bases align to TRBD1. This CDR3 has 16 amino acids. With V trimmed by 4 bases and J by 3 bases, 10 bases remained unmatched. Germline V gene data show CDR1 as MNHNS and CDR2 as SASEGT. DNA of the CDR3: TGTGCCAGCAGTGGCCTTACAGGGGCGGCAACAGATACGCAGTATTTT. Translation: CASSGLTGAATDTQYF.

The V call is TRBV7-3, the J call TRBJ1-1; D may be TRBD1 (5 bases). Trimming left V 4 bases short and J 8 bases short, with 17 bases between. Germline-derived CDR1 and CDR2 are SGHTA and FQGTGA. This CDR3 has 14 residues. The CDR3 DNA reads TGTGCCAGCAGCTCAGGCGGGAGGACACGAGAAGCTTTCTTT. Residues: CASSSGGRTREAFF.

This clone was observed once. The chain recombines TRBV4-3 with TRBJ1-2; 8 bases agree with TRBD1. Germline assignment: CDR1 LGHNA and CDR2 YSLEER. The CDR3 is 16 amino acids. V gave up 2 bases and J gave up 6 bases; unmatched junction bases: 11. This CDR3 reads CASSQQGAGVEDGYTF. CDR3 DNA: TGCGCCAGCAGCCAACAGGGGGCAGGAGTCGAAGATGGCTACACCTTC.

This chain links TRBV25-1 with TRBJ2-7; maybe TRBD1 (6 bases). Trimming pared 2 bases from V and 4 bases from J, leaving 12 bases between. CDR1 is MGHDK and CDR2 is SYGVNS in the germline V gene. CDR3 length: 14 residues. CDR3 region: CASSEIKTGYEQYF. CDR3 DNA sequence: TGTGCCAGCAGTGAAATTAAAACAGGGTACGAGCAGTACTTC.

The chain employs TRBV5-1 and TRBJ1-1; 8 positions match TRBD1. V trimming: 4 bases; J trimming: 1 base; junction bases outside the gene matches: 3. This CDR3 spans 14 amino acids. The germline CDR1 and CDR2 sequences are SGHRS and YFSETQ. CDR3 protein: CASSTGQGNTEAFF. The CDR3 DNA sequence: TGCGCCAGCAGCACCGGACAGGGGAACACTGAAGCTTTCTTT.

This clone appeared a few times. The rearrangement uses TRBV28 and TRBJ1-2, with 9 bases aligning to TRBD1. The CDR3 sequence is 14 residues long. Germline values: CDR1 MDHEN, CDR2 SYDVKM. V lost 7 bases, J lost 3 bases, and 6 bases stayed unmatched. This CDR3 is CASITGGGYYGYTF. DNA for the CDR3: TGTGCCAGCATAACAGGGGGCGGGTACTATGGCTACACCTTC.

In nucleotides, the CDR3 is TGTGCCAGCAGTTTAGCTACTGCCTACGAGCAGTACTTC. This gives the protein CASSLATAYEQYF. This chain links TRBV27 with TRBJ2-7; D ambiguous. Trimming removed 2 bases from V and 2 bases from J, with 7 bases in between. Germline values: CDR1 MNHEY, CDR2 SMNVEV (reference sequence). The CDR3 consists of 13 residues.

V and J are TRBV29-1 and TRBJ1-2, with TRBD1 matching 8 bases. The CDR3 covers 12 residues. V dropped 2 bases and J dropped 7; count of bases not matched to a gene: 3. Germline V gives CDR1 SQVTM, CDR2 ANQGSEA. The CDR3 loop is CSVEQGARGYTF. CDR3 bases: TGCAGCGTTGAACAGGGGGCGCGTGGCTACACCTTC.

The chain links TRBV20-1 to TRBJ2-7; no reliable D call. V lost 4 bases and J 4 bases, leaving 5 bases between the germline ends. The V gene's germline CDR1 is DFQATT and CDR2 SNEGSKA (reference sequence). This CDR3 comprises 10 residues. The CDR3 DNA reads TGCAGTGCTAAGACTTACGAGCAGTACTTC. This gives the protein CSAKTYEQYF.

The chain carries TRBV10-3 and TRBJ2-7; tentative D call: TRBD1 (6 bases). V lost 7 bases, J lost 0 bases, and 10 bases lay in between. Germline V lookup: CDR1 ENHRY, CDR2 SYGVKD. This CDR3 is 13 amino acids long. Here the CDR3 reads CAITRDTSYEQYF. The CDR3 DNA follows: TGTGCCATCACGAGGGACACCTCCTACGAGCAGTACTTC.

In its sample, this clone was seen a few times. The chain is built from TRBV4-3 and TRBJ2-6; TRBD2 might be the D (5 bases). The CDR3 consists of 17 residues. V lost 2 bases and J lost 0, with 11 bases in between. The V gene's germline CDR1 is LGHNA and CDR2 YSLEER. CDR3 DNA: TGCGCCAGCAGCCAAAATATAGCGAGCTCTGGGGCCAACGTCCTGACTTTC. The encoded protein is CASSQNIASSGANVLTF.

The chain links TRBV9 to TRBJ2-5; 10 bases agree with TRBD2. Germline V gives CDR1 SGDLS, CDR2 YYNGEE. Trimming at V came to 6 bases and at J to 2 bases, leaving 7 bases not matched to a gene. The CDR3 extends over 15 amino acids. Here the CDR3 reads CASTFSGLAQETQYF. CDR3 DNA: TGTGCCAGCACCTTTTCGGGACTAGCGCAAGAGACCCAGTACTTC.

This clone was counted once. The V and J genes are TRBV28 and TRBJ2-6; D ambiguous. Per the germline V gene, CDR1 is MDHEN and CDR2 is SYDVKM. The germline V and J ends were trimmed by 3 bases and 4 bases, with 10 bases remaining between them. The CDR3 runs 15 residues. The CDR3 sequence is CASSLDARGANVLTF. The CDR3 DNA is TGTGCCAGCAGTTTGGATGCGAGGGGGGCCAACGTCCTGACTTTC.

The chain is built from TRBV18 and TRBJ1-5; no clear D. Germline CDR1 is KGHSH and CDR2 is LQKENI. Trimming removed 6 bases from V and 2 bases from J, with 11 bases in between. The CDR3 has 14 residues. DNA of the CDR3: TGTGCCAGCTCCGAGGGTTGGGGCAATCAGCCCCAGCATTTT. Translating gives CASSEGWGNQPQHF.

The V gene is TRBV11-2, the J gene TRBJ2-1; a possible D gene is TRBD1 (6 bases). V was trimmed by 4 bases and J by 3 bases, leaving 19 bases between them. The CDR3 sequence is 17 residues long. Per the germline V gene, CDR1 is SGHAT and CDR2 is FQNNGV. This CDR3 is CASSYRPTGTSYNEQFF. The CDR3 nucleotides are TGTGCCAGCAGCTATCGACCGACCGGGACAAGCTACAATGAGCAGTTCTTC.